This T cell receptor (beta chain) stems from a study of molecular identifiers for immune sequencing clone quantification. Findings and caveats of the study: Because of identical TCR molecules sharing a barcode, sizes of highly expanded clones could be underestimated. For effector cells, clones above 20 RNA copies held over 97% of molecules; for naive cells, under 1%.

This CDR3 contains 12 residues. CDR1 is SGHRS and CDR2 is YFSETQ in the germline V gene. Previously described methods with listed TCR primers produced the bulk TCR libraries. TCRdb itself ran the PCR reads through MiXCR, one entry per CDR3 protein. The sample lists about 97,000 distinct CDR3 sequences; approximately 24% were seen once. On this clonotype itself: Antigen unknown. This may come from a read error, since a much larger clone is one base off.

The source material was naive CD8+ T cells from blood, with Jurkat cell RNA spiked in. The sample's subset: FACS-sorted CD8+CD4-CCR7+CD45RA+ naive T cells. The chain is built from TRBV5-1 and TRBJ2-2, with TRBD2 as a possible D gene (5 bases). This TCR was sampled from a human donor in good health. Some libraries in this study had Jurkat cell RNA spiked in. The CDR3: CASSANTGELVF. CDR3 nucleotide sequence: TGCGCCAGCAGCGCAAACACCGGGGAGCTGGTTTTT. Complete variable domain (other parts from reference TRBV5-1 and TRBJ2-2): KAGVTQTPRYLIKTRGQQVTLSCSPISGHRSVSWYQQTPGQGLQFLFEYFSETQRNKGNFPGRFSGRQFSNSRSEMNVSTLELGDSALYLCASSANTGELVFGEGSRLTVL.